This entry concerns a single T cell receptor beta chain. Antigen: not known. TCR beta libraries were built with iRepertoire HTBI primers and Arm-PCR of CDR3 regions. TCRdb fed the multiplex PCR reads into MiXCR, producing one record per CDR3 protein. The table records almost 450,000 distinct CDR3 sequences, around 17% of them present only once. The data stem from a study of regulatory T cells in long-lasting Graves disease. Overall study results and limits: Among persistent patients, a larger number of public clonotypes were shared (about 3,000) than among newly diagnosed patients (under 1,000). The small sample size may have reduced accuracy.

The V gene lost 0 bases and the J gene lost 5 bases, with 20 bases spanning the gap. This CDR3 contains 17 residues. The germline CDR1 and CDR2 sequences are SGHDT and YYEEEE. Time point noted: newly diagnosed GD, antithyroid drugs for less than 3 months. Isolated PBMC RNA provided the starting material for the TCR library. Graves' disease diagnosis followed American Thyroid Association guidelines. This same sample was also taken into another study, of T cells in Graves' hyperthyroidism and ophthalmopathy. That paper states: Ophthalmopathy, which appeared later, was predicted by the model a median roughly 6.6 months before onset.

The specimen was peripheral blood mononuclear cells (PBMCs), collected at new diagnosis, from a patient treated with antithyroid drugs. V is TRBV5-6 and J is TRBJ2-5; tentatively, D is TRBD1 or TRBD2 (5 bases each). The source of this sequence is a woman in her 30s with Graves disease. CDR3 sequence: CASSLAYGTSIAETQYF. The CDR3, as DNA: TGTGCCAGCAGCTTGGCCTACGGGACCTCGATTGCGGAGACCCAGTACTTC.